This TCR beta chain was captured in a study of blood T cell repertoires in COVID-19. Whole-study context: There were acute and convalescent COVID-19 samples, and they came from the United States, Italy and Spain. Sources were T cells, B-cell-depleted T cells, or PBMCs; the material itself was cDNA or gDNA.

Original handling: Estimation of nucleated cell counts was performed using reference gene primer amplification. Assay used: immunoSEQ multiplex PCR; TCRdb lists only in-frame clones, some missing. Clone size and V and J calls were adopted from that table, with D and trimming inferred from the DNA. The table shows some 45,000 clones, with more than 70% occurring only once. CDR3 size: 12 residues. Deletions cut 9 bases from V and 6 bases from J, with 10 bases between. Germline CDR1 is KGHDR and CDR2 is SFDVKD. The material sequenced was peripheral blood. The clonotype was recovered from a man in his sixties or seventies with acute or convalescent COVID-19. The J gene is TRBJ2-2, the V gene TRBV24-1, with D unclear. CDR3 in DNA: TGTGCCACCGAGATGTCGCCCGGGGAGCTGTTTTTT. Encoded protein: CATEMSPGELFF.